What follows is one TCR beta chain and its context. The antigen is unknown. Some clones are missing from TCRdb's copy, which holds only in-frame ones; the method was immunoSEQ multiplex PCR. The sample yields under 95,000 clones, 85% to 95% seen once. Thawed PBMCs were FACS-sorted into unstimulated CD4+CD25+CD127- regulatory T cells, CD4+CD25- non-regulatory cells, CD4 and CD8 cells. The sample originates from a study of Tregs in tolerant kidney transplant recipients. Study-wide results and caveats: The most relevant donor-specific Treg TCRbeta repertoire apparently came from expansion with activated donor B cells.

The sequence derives from a human donor who received a combined kidney and bone marrow transplant. The sample consisted of Tregs from blood, taken before the transplant.

DNA of the CDR3: TGCGCCAGCAGCCAACGAGCGGACAGGGCTGATGAGCAGTTCTTC. Its protein is CASSQRADRADEQFF. This sequence joins TRBV4-1 and TRBJ2-1, with TRBD1 matching over 8 bases. V lost 2 bases, J lost 8 bases, and 8 bases stayed unmatched. Germline V gene sequence: CDR1 MGHRA, CDR2 YSYEKL. This CDR3 has 15 residues.